Listed here are 2 T cell receptor beta chains from one sample, sequenced in a study of T cell responses to AZD1222 COVID-19 vaccine. Clones were sequenced by immunoSEQ multiplex PCR, and TCRdb holds only the in-frame ones, with some missing. The sample lists around 140,000 clones; roughly 93% were seen once. Sequenced material: peripheral blood, taken 28 days after the second AZD1222 dose. The receptors come from an adult who received the AZD1222 COVID-19 vaccine.

The chain uses TRBV7-9 and TRBJ1-4; TRBD1 agrees at 7 bases. The CDR3 loop spans 15 amino acids. V shed 6 bases, J shed 5 bases, and the junction held 9 bases outside the gene matches. Per germline, CDR1 SEHNR and CDR2 FQNEAQ (reference sequence). This chain's CDR3 is CASRDEDRRNEKLFF. Here the CDR3 DNA reads TGTGCCAGCAGGGACGAGGACAGGCGAAATGAAAAACTGTTTTTT. Based on the CDR3 plus reference TRBV7-9 and TRBJ1-4, the full variable domain is DTGVSQNPRHKITKRGQNVTFRCDPISEHNRLYWYRQTLGQGPEFLTYFQNEAQLEKSRLLSDRFSAERPKGSFSTLEIQRTEQGDSAMYLCASRDEDRRNEKLFFGSGTQLSVL.

This clone was seen more than once but under ten times. The chain uses TRBV19 and TRBJ2-1; 13 bases line up with TRBD2. CDR1 and CDR2 (germline): LNHDA, SQIVND (reference sequence). V was clipped by 5 bases and J by 7 bases; unmatched bases: 8. The CDR3 is 16 amino acids. Here the CDR3 reads CASSRIGTSGTNEQFF. CDR3 DNA sequence: TGTGCCAGTAGTCGAATTGGGACTAGCGGGACAAATGAGCAGTTCTTC.